The rows below give T cell receptor beta chains drawn from one sample of a study of T cell responses to AZD1222 COVID-19 vaccine. Libraries were prepared by immunoSEQ multiplex PCR; TCRdb keeps only in-frame clonotypes and omits some of them. The data contain 130,000 or so clones, approximately 90% of them singletons. Here the sequenced sample was peripheral blood, taken on day 0 of AZD1222 vaccination. These TCRs come from an adult in good health. Each CDR3 is given with its conserved first and last residue. The D gene is left open where the match is weak. A clone size is listed for some rows: how often the clone was seen (once, few, many), or a class if it is expanded.

>TRBD1|few|TRBJ2-2|TRBV9
TGTGCCAGCAGCCCCCCAGGACAGGGTAGCGGGGAGCTGTTTTTT
CASSPPGQGSGELFF
>-|-|TRBJ2-3|TRBV3-1/TRBV3-2
TGTGCCAGCAGCCAAGAGTCCGGAGATACGCAGTATTTT
CASSQESGDTQYF
>-|-|TRBJ1-2|TRBV7-2
TGTGCCAGCACCTTACTCCCCTCAGTTAACTATGGCTACACCTTC
CASTLLPSVNYGYTF
>-|-|TRBJ1-1|TRBV5-4
TGTGCCAGCAGCTACCTCGGGTTAGGAAACACTGAAGCTTTCTTT
CASSYLGLGNTEAFF
>-|few|TRBJ2-3|TRBV7-2
TGTGCCAGCAGCACTAGCACAGATACGCAGTATTTT
CASSTSTDTQYF
>-|once|TRBJ2-1|TRBV4-3
TGCGCCAGCAGCCAAGACCACGCGGAGTACAATGAGCAGTTCTTC
CASSQDHAEYNEQFF
>-|-|TRBJ1-6|TRBV3-1/TRBV3-2
TGTGCCAGCAGGCAGACCCCGGGGCATCATAATTCACCCCTCCACTTT
CASRQTPGHHNSPLHF
>TRBD1|once|TRBJ1-1|TRBV12-3/TRBV12-4
TGTGCCAGTCAGCAGGGGGCGCGGACTGAAGCTTTCTTT
CASQQGARTEAFF
>-|-|TRBJ2-7|TRBV6-5
TGTGCCACCCTATCAGGGGGGCGTGAGCAGTACTTC
CATLSGGREQYF
>-|-|TRBJ2-1|TRBV6-4
TGTGCCAGCTTTTTGGCGGGACGCTACAATGAGCAGTTCTTC
CASFLAGRYNEQFF
>-|-|TRBJ1-5|TRBV3-1/TRBV3-2
TGTGCCAGCAGCCAAGAAAGGGTTCGGGGTCAGCCCCAGCATTTT
CASSQERVRGQPQHF
>TRBD1|-|TRBJ2-7|TRBV19
TGTGCCAGTAGTCCGGCAGGGGGCGGTTACGAGCAGTACTTC
CASSPAGGGYEQYF
>-|-|TRBJ1-5|TRBV7-9
TGTGCCAGCAGTGGACCTGGTACTACATTGCATCAGCCCCAGCATTTT
CASSGPGTTLHQPQHF
>TRBD1|-|TRBJ2-1|TRBV6-5
TGTGCCAGCACAGGGGGTCGTAATGAGCAGTTCTTC
CASTGGRNEQFF
>TRBD1|once|TRBJ1-6|TRBV6-5
TGTGCCAGCACCGATACAGGGGGATCTAATTCACCCCTCCACTTT
CASTDTGGSNSPLHF
>-|-|TRBJ1-5|TRBV21-1
TGTGCCAGCAAGGTATGGGGTTATAGGCAGCCCCAGCATTTT
CASKVWGYRQPQHF
>-|-|TRBJ1-3|TRBV5-5
TGTGCCAGCAGCCTGCGACATTCGCAGGGAGGAAACACCATATATTTT
CASSLRHSQGGNTIYF
>TRBD2|-|TRBJ2-2|TRBV6-4
TGTGCCAGCAGTGAGCGGGGGGCCGGGGAGCTGTTTTTT
CASSERGAGELFF
>-|-|TRBJ1-6|TRBV19
TGTGCCAGTAGTGAAACAGGGCCGGGGCCCCTCCACTTT
CASSETGPGPLHF
>TRBD1|-|TRBJ1-3|TRBV6-5
TGTGCCAGCAGTTACACAGGGGTCGGCTCTGGAAACACCATATATTTT
CASSYTGVGSGNTIYF
>-|-|TRBJ2-5|TRBV12-3/TRBV12-4
TGTGCCAGCAGCCGCGGCGAAGAGACCCAGTACTTC
CASSRGEETQYF
>-|-|TRBJ1-5|TRBV30
TGTGCCTGGAGTCCAGGGGATAGCAATCAGCCCCAGCATTTT
CAWSPGDSNQPQHF
>TRBD2|-|TRBJ2-2|TRBV6-4
TGTGCCAGCAGCCCCGGGACTAGCGACACCGGGGAGCTGTTTTTT
CASSPGTSDTGELFF
>-|-|TRBJ2-7|TRBV14
TGTGCCAGCAGCCGCTTCCTCCTGGGGGGGCGAGACGAGCAGTACTTC
CASSRFLLGGRDEQYF
>TRBD2|-|TRBJ2-7|TRBV9
TGTGCCAGCAGCGTAGGACTAGCTCAAAGCTCCTACGAGCAGTACTTC
CASSVGLAQSSYEQYF